A single sample is the source of the 27 T cell receptor beta chains below, sequenced in a study of Tregs in tolerant kidney transplant recipients. Libraries were prepared by immunoSEQ multiplex PCR; TCRdb keeps only in-frame clonotypes and omits some of them. The sample consists of about 69,000 clones, roughly nine tenths of them appearing once. The sample in question was CD4+ T cells from blood, obtained before the transplant. The source is a human donor who received a combined kidney and bone marrow transplant.

This clone occurred a few times. This sequence joins TRBV5-1 and TRBJ2-7, with a possible D match to TRBD2 (6 bases). From germline, CDR1 is SGHRS and CDR2 YFSETQ. This CDR3 is built from 14 residues. V lost 4 bases, J lost 2 bases, and 13 bases lay in between. The CDR3 loop reads CASSSTGSPYEQYF. In DNA form, the CDR3 reads TGCGCCAGCAGCAGTACCGGGAGCCCCTACGAGCAGTACTTC.

The chain recombines TRBV15 with TRBJ2-5; 11 bases fit TRBD2. Germline CDR1 is LNHNV and CDR2 is YYDKDF (reference sequence). CDR3 length: 16 amino acids. Trimming removed 0 bases from V and 2 bases from J; junction bases left unmatched: 2. The CDR3 spells CATSREIAGGQETQYF. CDR3 sequence (DNA): TGTGCCACCAGCAGAGAAATAGCGGGAGGGCAAGAGACCCAGTACTTC.

V usage is TRBV5-4 and J usage is TRBJ2-3; 11 bases agree with TRBD2. Trimming removed 1 base from V and 7 bases from J; junction bases left unmatched: 5. This CDR3 is built from 15 residues. The germline V gene encodes CDR1 SGHNT and CDR2 YYREEE (reference sequence). CDR3 amino acids: CASSLSSGRINTQYF. CDR3 coding DNA: TGTGCCAGCAGCTTGTCTAGCGGGAGGATAAATACGCAGTATTTT.

This chain links TRBV5-1 with TRBJ2-5; tentative D call: TRBD1 (6 bases). The CDR3 is 14 residues long. Germline V gene data show CDR1 as SGHRS and CDR2 as YFSETQ. V was pared by 4 bases and J by 2 bases, with 12 bases between. CDR3 sequence: CASSPGTPQETQYF. The CDR3 nucleotides are TGCGCCAGCAGCCCCGGGACACCACAAGAGACCCAGTACTTC.

The J gene is TRBJ2-1, the V gene TRBV6-1; no reliable D call. Between the trimmed V and J ends, which lost 6 bases and 8 bases, there was a span of 11 bases. Germline-derived CDR1 and CDR2 are MNHNS and SASEGT. CDR3 size: 12 residues. The CDR3 here is CASRERGYEQFF. In DNA form, the CDR3 reads TGTGCCAGCAGGGAGCGTGGGTATGAGCAGTTCTTC.

Only one count was recorded for this clone. This chain connects TRBV11-1 to TRBJ2-1, with 10 bases that match TRBD2. From germline, CDR1 is SGHAT and CDR2 FQDESV (reference sequence). This CDR3 has 17 amino acids. With V trimmed by 2 bases and J by 6 bases, 10 bases remained unmatched. DNA of the CDR3: TGTGCCAGCAGCTTAACCCTACTAGCGGGGAGGGGCAATGAGCAGTTCTTC. Residues: CASSLTLLAGRGNEQFF. The variable domain in full, completed from reference TRBV11-1 and TRBJ2-1, reads EAEVAQSPRYKITEKSQAVAFWCDPISGHATLYWYRQILGQGPELLVQFQDESVVDDSQLPKDRFSAERLKGVDSTLKIQPAELGDSAMYLCASSLTLLAGRGNEQFFGPGTRLTVL.

The chain links TRBV5-6 to TRBJ2-3; D not resolved. From germline, CDR1 is SGHDT and CDR2 YYEEEE. V gave up 0 bases and J gave up 6 bases, with 14 bases separating them. The CDR3 runs to 15 residues. CDR3 DNA: TGTGCCAGCAGCTTGGCCGGTAGCTCTGGGGATACGCAGTATTTT. It encodes CASSLAGSSGDTQYF.

This rearrangement joins TRBV6-1 to TRBJ1-5, with TRBD1 as a possible D gene (5 bases). V lost 2 bases to trimming and J lost 4 bases, with 15 bases between them. Germline lookup yields CDR1 MNHNS and CDR2 SASEGT. CDR3 length: 16 residues. CDR3 sequence reads: CASSELPAGWNQPQHF. The CDR3 nucleotides read TGTGCCAGCAGTGAATTGCCGGCAGGGTGGAATCAGCCCCAGCATTTT.

This chain joins TRBV5-1 and TRBJ2-7, with TRBD1 matching 8 bases. Trimming removed 2 bases from V and 1 base from J; junction bases left unmatched: 2. Germline V gene data show CDR1 as SGHRS and CDR2 as YFSETQ. This CDR3 is 14 amino acids long. CDR3 in amino acids: CASSFTGGSYEQYF. CDR3 DNA: TGCGCCAGCAGCTTCACAGGGGGATCCTACGAGCAGTACTTC.

Sample share makes this clone medium-sized. The chain joins TRBV13 to TRBJ2-7; 7 bases are shared with TRBD1. The CDR3 is 14 residues long. V lost 3 bases and J lost 8; bases outside the gene matches: 10. Germline CDR1 is PRHDT and CDR2 is FYEKMQ (reference sequence). The CDR3 here is CASSFGQVNEKQYF. The DNA for the CDR3 is TGTGCCAGCAGCTTCGGACAGGTTAATGAAAAGCAGTACTTC.

The V gene is TRBV9, the J gene TRBJ2-7, with 7 bases matching TRBD2. Trimming cost V 0 bases and J 2 bases; bases outside gene matches: 2. Germline V gene sequence: CDR1 SGDLS, CDR2 YYNGEE. The length of the CDR3 is 14 residues. CDR3 in DNA: TGTGCCAGCAGCGTAGGGGACTATGCCTACGAGCAGTACTTC. Protein: CASSVGDYAYEQYF.

J is TRBJ1-5 and V is TRBV15, with D hard to call. This CDR3 is 15 amino acids long. Germline V lookup: CDR1 LNHNV, CDR2 YYDKDF (reference sequence). V was trimmed by 1 base and J by 5 bases, leaving 12 bases between them. In DNA, the CDR3 is TGTGCCACCAGCAGAGTCGGGGAGGGTTATCAGCCCCAGCATTTT. This translates into CATSRVGEGYQPQHF.

The chain couples TRBV2 to TRBJ2-1, with D perhaps matching TRBD2 (7 bases). Germline values: CDR1 SNHLY, CDR2 FYNNEI. Trimming removed 9 bases at V and 8 bases at J, with 20 bases between. This CDR3 has 14 residues. The CDR3 here is CASRSGGGSDEQFF. In DNA, the CDR3 is TGTGCCAGTAGGTCTGGGGGGGGCAGCGATGAGCAGTTCTTC. The variable domain in full, with the rest retrieved from reference TRBV2 and TRBJ2-1, is EPEVTQTPSHQVTQMGQEVILRCVPISNHLYFYWYRQILGQKVEFLVSFYNNEISEKSEIFDDQFSVERPDGSNFTLKIRSTKLEDSAMYFCASRSGGGSDEQFFGPGTRLTVL.

The V gene is TRBV4-3, the J gene TRBJ2-1; maybe TRBD2 (6 bases). Germline V lookup: CDR1 LGHNA, CDR2 YSLEER. Trimming removed 0 bases at V and 6 bases at J, with 12 bases between. The CDR3 consists of 15 residues. The CDR3 loop reads CASSQDFRESNEQFF. As DNA, the CDR3 is TGCGCCAGCAGCCAAGACTTCCGGGAGTCCAATGAGCAGTTCTTC.

The chain has TRBV5-1 and TRBJ2-5; possible D gene TRBD1, 5 bases. Germline CDR1 and CDR2: SGHRS and YFSETQ. The CDR3 is 16 amino acids. V was clipped by 4 bases and J by 1 base, with 17 bases between them. The CDR3 spells CASSPPGRAIQETQYF. Here the CDR3 DNA reads TGCGCCAGCAGCCCCCCGGGCAGGGCCATCCAAGAGACCCAGTACTTC.

The table lists this clone with a count of one. The V gene is TRBV19, the J gene TRBJ1-5; TRBD1 might be the D (6 bases). The V end was cut by 7 bases, the J end by 2 bases, with 15 bases between. This CDR3 has 15 residues. From germline, CDR1 is LNHDA and CDR2 SQIVND (reference sequence). The CDR3 DNA reads TGTGCCAGTAAATCAGGGGCGATGGGCAATCAGCCCCAGCATTTT. It translates to CASKSGAMGNQPQHF.

The rearrangement joins TRBV18 to TRBJ2-7, with TRBD1 identical over 9 bases. The germline V gene has CDR1 KGHSH and CDR2 LQKENI. The J segment lost 0 bases and the V segment lost 4 bases, leaving 7 bases of the junction unmatched. The length of the CDR3 is 16 residues. The CDR3 loop reads CASSLRDRVISYEQYF. CDR3 nucleotide sequence: TGTGCCAGCTCACTCCGGGACAGGGTGATCTCCTACGAGCAGTACTTC.

This clone was seen a single time. This chain links TRBV5-8 with TRBJ2-1; the D gene is possibly TRBD2 (6 bases). V was cut by 1 base and J by 6 bases, with 20 bases left in between. The CDR3 is 17 residues long. The germline gives CDR1 SGHTS, CDR2 YDEGEE. In DNA form, the CDR3 reads TGTGCCAGCAGCTTGTTTTGGAGCGGGTTGCCCAGCAATGAGCAGTTCTTC. This codes for CASSLFWSGLPSNEQFF.

This clone was counted once. The rearrangement links TRBV18 to TRBJ1-1, with D maybe TRBD1 (5 bases). Trimming took 3 bases from V and 3 from J, leaving 17 bases between them. CDR3 length equals 16 residues. Germline assignment: CDR1 KGHSH and CDR2 LQKENI. The CDR3 loop reads CASSPTAGSLDTEAFF. The CDR3 DNA is TGTGCCAGCTCACCGACGGCAGGGTCTCTGGACACTGAAGCTTTCTTT.

V is TRBV5-1 and J is TRBJ2-2, with D possibly matching TRBD1 (6 bases). Trimming shortened V by 4 bases and J by 5 bases, and 12 bases separated the two germline ends. Germline lookup yields CDR1 SGHRS and CDR2 YFSETQ. The CDR3 consists of 14 residues. The CDR3 spells CASSPQGRTGELFF. The DNA of the CDR3 is TGCGCCAGCAGCCCCCAGGGGAGAACCGGGGAGCTGTTTTTT.

The V call is TRBV4-1, the J call TRBJ2-1; the match to TRBD2 covers 11 bases. Germline assignment: CDR1 MGHRA and CDR2 YSYEKL. This CDR3 comprises 19 residues. J gave up 7 bases and V 0 bases, and 14 bases lay outside the gene matches. Written as DNA, the CDR3 is TGCGCCAGCAGCCAAGATGGGGAATCACTAGCGGGAGAGGTGAATGAGCAGTTCTTC. Encoded protein: CASSQDGESLAGEVNEQFF.

This sequence joins TRBV18 and TRBJ2-2; 10 bases map to TRBD1. V gave up 4 bases and J gave up 7 bases; unmatched junction bases: 6. Germline CDR1 is KGHSH and CDR2 is LQKENI. The CDR3 loop spans 15 amino acids. CDR3 sequence: CASSQSTGGFGELFF. The CDR3 nucleotides read TGTGCCAGCTCACAGTCGACAGGGGGCTTCGGGGAGCTGTTTTTT.

The V and J genes are TRBV5-6 and TRBJ1-5; possible D gene TRBD1, 5 bases. The CDR3 is 14 amino acids. CDR1 is SGHDT, CDR2 YYEEEE, per germline. The V end was cut by 2 bases, the J end by 2 bases, with 8 bases between. The CDR3: CASSFQGGNQPQHF. The CDR3 DNA follows: TGTGCCAGCAGCTTTCAAGGGGGCAATCAGCCCCAGCATTTT.

J is TRBJ1-3 and V is TRBV4-1, with a weak D call TRBD1 (6 bases). The CDR3 loop spans 16 amino acids. Germline CDR1 MGHRA, CDR2 YSYEKL. V gave up 4 bases and J gave up 5 bases, with 18 bases separating them. In nucleotides, the CDR3 is TGCGCCAGCAGCCCCTCATCGGAGGACAGCCGAAACACCATATATTTT. This encodes CASSPSSEDSRNTIYF.

Worth noting for this clone: The sample carries other DNA sequences with the same CDR3. The chain joins TRBV19 to TRBJ2-7, with 7 bases that match TRBD1. With 4 bases clipped from V and 9 bases from J, the junction kept 6 bases outside the gene matches. CDR1 LNHDA and CDR2 SQIVND come from the germline V gene (reference sequence). This CDR3 is 12 amino acids long. The CDR3 region is CASSTRQGGQYF. The CDR3 nucleotides read TGTGCCAGTAGTACTCGACAGGGCGGGCAGTACTTC. The whole variable domain, filled in from reference TRBV19 and TRBJ2-7, reads DGGITQSPKYLFRKEGQNVTLSCEQNLNHDAMYWYRQDPGQGLRLIYYSQIVNDFQKGDIAEGYSVSREKKESFPLTVTSAQKNPTAFYLCASSTRQGGQYFGPGTRLTVT.

The V and J genes are TRBV9 and TRBJ2-2, with a tentative D call TRBD2 (6 bases). Germline CDR1 and CDR2: SGDLS and YYNGEE. Trimming removed 2 bases at V and 4 bases at J, with 12 bases between. The CDR3 contains 15 residues. As DNA, the CDR3 is TGTGCCAGCAGCGTCGGGAGCGTGGGCACCGGGGAGCTGTTTTTT. Translated: CASSVGSVGTGELFF.

The chain has TRBV28 and TRBJ1-2, with a possible D match to TRBD1 (5 bases). Germline CDR1 MDHEN, CDR2 SYDVKM. Trimming cost V 2 bases and J 5 bases, with 9 bases left between them. The CDR3 consists of 13 residues. As DNA, the CDR3 is TGTGCCAGCAGTTTAAGCCGGGGGTATGGCTACACCTTC. Translating gives CASSLSRGYGYTF.